This T cell receptor beta chain comes out of a study of T cell repertoires in cytomegalovirus infection (dated by TCRdb to the late 2010s). At the level of the whole study: Alongside well-studied HLA-B-restricted epitopes, the peptide stimulations were aimed at recently identified HLA-C-restricted CMV epitopes, whose presentation resists viral immunomodulation. The HLA type of each donor mattered for the analysis, because public TCR beta signatures pointed to carriage of CMV infection along with the matching HLA type. Here is what the overall study found, with its caveats: In both this cohort and an independent cohort of several hundred donors, the cumulative frequency of public TCR beta family members distinguished carriers of CMV infection plus the relevant HLA type. In the ex vivo response, HLA-C-restricted CMV-specific TCR beta clonotypes were dominant, and in two of eight donors the single most frequent clonotype came from this HLA-C-restricted group.

In light of the paper, this sample's treatment or condition label describes: in vitro stimulation with specific CMV peptide epitopes to enrich CMV-specific T cells. Comment on this clonotype: The clone's antigen remains unknown. No base quality values were provided; no much bigger clone lies one nucleotide off.

The sequencing machine was an Illumina HiSeq 1500. TCRdb handled the public reads itself, with Q25 trimming in fastp and clone calling in MiXCR, and kept productive beta chains. Each CDR3 protein gets just one entry, which takes the most common genes and DNA from the rows behind it. This sample holds approximately 1,000,000 distinct CDR3 sequences; roughly 30% were observed only once. The ten largest clones add up to over 13% of the sample. CDR1 MDHEN and CDR2 SYDVKM were looked up in the germline V gene. Including the terminal cysteine and phenylalanine, the CDR3 comprises 13 residues. The entry retains the CDR3 DNA only, 39 bases that are in frame from base 1. V lost 7 bases and J lost 2 bases; the stretch between them is 11 bases long.

The specimen was cultured CD8+ T cells from PBMCs, collected from culture after CMV antigen stimulation. The rearrangement joined TRBV28 to TRBJ2-5; TRBD2 could be the D gene, as 5 bases match. The TCR comes from a human donor in good health (CMV status not recorded). Some clones in this sample may be carry-over from other donors' samples. This receptor has the CDR3 CASTLGLQETQYF. Read as DNA, the sequence is TGTGCCAGCACCTTAGGACTTCAAGAGACCCAGTACTTC. With all but the CDR3 taken from the reference TRBV28 and TRBJ2-5 genes, the full variable domain is: DVKVTQSSRYLVKRTGEKVFLECVQDMDHENMFWYRQDPGLGLRLIYFSYDVKMKEKGDIPEGYSVSREKKERFSLILESASTNQTSMYLCASTLGLQETQYFGPGTRLLVL.